Shown below are 27 T cell receptor beta chains from a single sample sequenced in a study of blood T cell repertoires in COVID-19. Assay: immunoSEQ multiplex PCR; the TCRdb copy retains only in-frame clones and omits some. The top ten clones hold about 5.9% of a sample with some 260,000 clones, roughly 88% of them seen once. The material sequenced was peripheral blood. The receptors derive from a woman aged 25-40 years with COVID-19, enrolled during active disease.

The chain joins TRBV7-9 to TRBJ1-1, with D uncertain. The CDR3 has 12 amino acids. In germline, CDR1 is SEHNR, CDR2 FQNEAQ (reference sequence). The V end lost 5 bases, the J end lost 4 bases, and 8 bases lay between the germline ends. The CDR3, as DNA: TGTGCCAGCAGCCCAGCAGGCACTGAAGCTTTCTTT. Encoded protein: CASSPAGTEAFF.

The chain recombines TRBV6-5 with TRBJ1-2; no definite D call. Trimming cost V 4 bases and J 0 bases, with 15 bases left between them. Per germline, CDR1 MNHEY and CDR2 SVGAGI. This CDR3 comprises 16 residues. CDR3 sequence: CASSSGSAGANYGYTF. In nucleotides, the CDR3 is TGTGCCAGCAGTTCCGGCTCTGCGGGAGCTAACTATGGCTACACCTTC.

The rearrangement links TRBV19 to TRBJ1-1; possibly TRBD1 for D (6 bases). Germline values: CDR1 LNHDA, CDR2 SQIVND (reference sequence). Trimming removed 3 bases at V and 0 bases at J, with 14 bases between. The CDR3 consists of 16 residues. The CDR3 DNA reads TGTGCCAGTAGTATTCCAGGGGATGCTATGAACACTGAAGCTTTCTTT. It specifies CASSIPGDAMNTEAFF.

The chain links TRBV28 to TRBJ1-5, with D possibly being TRBD1 (6 bases). The CDR3 loop spans 13 amino acids. Trimming stripped 6 bases from V and 6 bases from J, with 12 bases between. Germline V gene data show CDR1 as MDHEN and CDR2 as SYDVKM. CDR3 in amino acids: CASSTGSRQPQHF. The CDR3 nucleotides read TGTGCCAGCAGCACAGGGTCCCGTCAGCCCCAGCATTTT.

The rearrangement joins TRBV28 to TRBJ2-4; 12 bases match TRBD1. The V gene's germline CDR1 is MDHEN and CDR2 SYDVKM. The CDR3 contains 14 residues. The ends lost 4 bases at V and 11 bases at J; junction bases unmatched: 6. The CDR3 sequence: CASSSGQGALFQYF. The CDR3, as DNA: TGTGCCAGCAGTTCGGGACAGGGGGCGCTTTTTCAGTACTTC.

This clone was observed once. The J gene is TRBJ2-5, the V gene TRBV6-6; D remains unclear. The CDR3 loop spans 13 amino acids. Germline V lookup: CDR1 MNHNY, CDR2 SVGAGI (reference sequence). V was trimmed by 6 bases and J by 0 bases, leaving 8 bases between them. CDR3 nucleotides: TGTGCCAGCAGCCGGTGGTACCAAGAGACCCAGTACTTC. It is translated as CASSRWYQETQYF.

This chain uses TRBV6-5 with TRBJ1-5, with D possibly TRBD1 on 6 matching bases. CDR1 and CDR2 from the germline V gene are MNHEY and SVGAGI. The CDR3 is made up of 14 amino acids. Trimming pared 2 bases from V and 5 bases from J, leaving 10 bases between. The CDR3 nucleotides read TGTGCCAGCAGTTACCCGTCAGGGGATCAGCCCCAGCATTTT. Translated, it gives CASSYPSGDQPQHF.

The chain links TRBV3-1 (or the pseudogene TRBV3-2) to TRBJ2-5; a weak D match, TRBD2 (6 bases). With 0 bases removed from V and 10 bases from J, the gap between germline ends came to 18 bases. This CDR3 comprises 15 residues. From germline, CDR1 is LGHDT and CDR2 YNNKEL (reference sequence). The CDR3 loop is CASSQDQVPGGGQYF. The CDR3 bases are TGTGCCAGCAGCCAAGATCAAGTGCCCGGGGGTGGCCAGTACTTC.

The rearrangement joins TRBV19 to TRBJ1-2; 7 bases line up with TRBD1. The ends lost 1 base at V and 3 bases at J; junction bases unmatched: 5. Germline V lookup: CDR1 LNHDA, CDR2 SQIVND (reference sequence). The CDR3 has 15 residues. CDR3 DNA sequence: TGTGCCAGTAGTATAGGCGGACAGGAACACTATGGCTACACCTTC. Translation gives CASSIGGQEHYGYTF. Supplemented by reference TRBV19 and TRBJ1-2, the full variable domain reads DGGITQSPKYLFRKEGQNVTLSCEQNLNHDAMYWYRQDPGQGLRLIYYSQIVNDFQKGDIAEGYSVSREKKESFPLTVTSAQKNPTAFYLCASSIGGQEHYGYTFGSGTRLTVV.

The V call is TRBV18, the J call TRBJ2-1; TRBD1 agrees at 7 bases. Losses at the gene ends were 5 bases for V and 5 bases for J; bases not matched to a gene: 3. This CDR3 is 13 amino acids long. Germline lookup yields CDR1 KGHSH and CDR2 LQKENI. The CDR3 region has the DNA TGTGCCAGCTCAATCGGACAGGACAATGAGCAGTTCTTC. It is translated as CASSIGQDNEQFF.

The chain has TRBV5-3 and TRBJ1-3; a weak D match, TRBD1 (5 bases). TRBV5-3 is placed among ORFs of uncertain function. The CDR3 consists of 16 residues. Trimming removed 4 bases at V and 0 bases at J, with 14 bases between. The CDR3 DNA is TGTGCCAGAAGCGGCGGGGACGGAGACTCTGGAAACACCATATATTTT. This encodes CARSGGDGDSGNTIYF.

The chain couples TRBV4-1 to TRBJ2-3; 11 bases are a match to TRBD1. CDR1 is MGHRA, CDR2 YSYEKL, per germline. The CDR3 extends over 15 amino acids. J lost 7 bases, V lost 5 bases, and 8 bases had no gene match. The CDR3 DNA is TGCGCCAGCAGCAATGGACAGGGGGCGGCGTATACGCAGTATTTT. Translated, it gives CASSNGQGAAYTQYF.

CDR3 DNA: TGTGCCAGCAGCTCACTCTACGGGGACACTGAAGCTTTCTTT. It is translated as CASSSLYGDTEAFF. The chain has TRBV5-8 and TRBJ1-1; D is undetermined. CDR3 length: 14 amino acids. Germline V lookup: CDR1 SGHTS, CDR2 YDEGEE. Trimming removed 3 bases from V and 3 bases from J, with 12 bases in between.

This sequence joins TRBV21-1 and TRBJ1-1. TRBV21-1 is designated a pseudogene. The CDR3 spans 15 residues. The CDR3, as DNA: TGTGCCAGCAGCAAATTCGGGAGACCGAGAGCTGAAGCTTTCTTT. Protein sequence: CASSKFGRPRAEAFF.

This chain uses TRBV5-5 with TRBJ1-2; 8 bases match TRBD1. This CDR3 contains 15 residues. With V trimmed by 4 bases and J by 4 bases, 9 bases remained unmatched. Germline-derived CDR1 and CDR2 are SGHKS and YYEKEE (reference sequence). CDR3 bases: TGTGCCAGCAGCGCAAGGCAGGGGGCTGGCTATGGCTACACCTTC. Residues: CASSARQGAGYGYTF.

The chain employs TRBV7-8 and TRBJ1-4, with TRBD1 identical over 7 bases. The CDR3 length is 16 residues. V was clipped by 8 bases and J by 6 bases; unmatched bases: 15. In germline, CDR1 is SGHVS, CDR2 FQNEAQ. Here the CDR3 DNA reads TGTGCCAGCGCGAAGGGGCAGGGGGGAGGCCATGAAAAACTGTTTTTT. This encodes CASAKGQGGGHEKLFF. Together with reference TRBV7-8 and TRBJ1-4, the CDR3 gives the full variable domain: GAGVSQSPRYKVAKRGQDVALRCDPISGHVSLFWYQQALGQGPEFLTYFQNEAQLDKSGLPSDRFFAERPEGSVSTLKIQRTQQEDSAVYLCASAKGQGGGHEKLFFGSGTQLSVL.

The chain uses TRBV7-2 and TRBJ2-1; 9 bases align to TRBD2. Germline V lookup: CDR1 SGHTA, CDR2 FQGNSA. Trimming removed 4 bases from V and 6 bases from J; junction bases left unmatched: 7. CDR3 length: 15 residues. The CDR3 spells CASSSRTSVINEQFF. The DNA of the CDR3 is TGTGCCAGCAGCTCTCGGACTAGCGTAATCAATGAGCAGTTCTTC.

The V gene is TRBV28, the J gene TRBJ1-2, with unresolved D. Germline CDR1 and CDR2: MDHEN and SYDVKM. The CDR3 has 13 residues. Between the trimmed V and J ends, which lost 6 bases and 0 bases, there was a span of 8 bases. The CDR3 protein is CASSPNTNYGYTF. The CDR3 nucleotides are TGTGCCAGCAGCCCCAACACTAACTATGGCTACACCTTC.

The CDR3 reads CASRPSQGEAGTEAFF. In DNA form, the CDR3 reads TGTGCCAGCAGACCTTCCCAGGGGGAGGCTGGCACTGAAGCTTTCTTT. The J gene is TRBJ1-1, the V gene TRBV7-9; TRBD1 matches 7 bases. V gave up 6 bases and J gave up 4 bases; unmatched junction bases: 14. Germline V gene data show CDR1 as SEHNR and CDR2 as FQNEAQ (reference sequence). CDR3 size: 16 residues.

The gene calls are TRBV7-8 and TRBJ1-5; tentatively, D is TRBD1 (5 bases). V dropped 5 bases and J dropped 2 bases, with 16 bases sitting between them. The CDR3 is made up of 16 amino acids. Germline V CDR1 and CDR2: SGHVS, FQNEAQ. This CDR3 reads CASSMSGVHGNQPQHF. CDR3 coding DNA: TGTGCCAGCAGCATGTCGGGGGTGCACGGCAATCAGCCCCAGCATTTT.

The chain couples TRBV27 to TRBJ1-1; a weak D match, TRBD1 (6 bases). Germline loops: CDR1 MNHEY, CDR2 SMNVEV (reference sequence). Between the trimmed V and J ends, which lost 2 bases and 3 bases, there was a span of 10 bases. The CDR3 runs to 14 residues. The CDR3 reads CASSLARGYTEAFF. CDR3 nucleotides: TGTGCCAGCAGTTTAGCCAGGGGTTACACTGAAGCTTTCTTT.

V gene TRBV6-5 combines with J gene TRBJ2-5; 12 bases are shared with TRBD1. The germline CDR1 and CDR2 sequences are MNHEY and SVGAGI. This CDR3 is built from 15 residues. V lost 5 bases to trimming and J lost 6 bases; unmatched junction nucleotides: 7. The CDR3 loop reads CASSTGQGAWKTQYF. The DNA for the CDR3 is TGTGCCAGCAGTACGGGACAGGGGGCGTGGAAGACCCAGTACTTC.

The chain couples TRBV6-2 or TRBV6-3 to TRBJ1-2; TRBD1 aligns across 7 bases. Losses at the gene ends were 5 bases for V and 6 bases for J; bases not matched to a gene: 3. Germline values: CDR1 MNHEY, CDR2 SVGEGT. This CDR3 contains 12 residues. The CDR3 loop reads CASSGDSHGYTF. CDR3 DNA sequence: TGTGCCAGCAGTGGGGACAGCCATGGCTACACCTTC.

As DNA, the CDR3 is TGCGCCAGCAGCCAAGATGGGCAAGCTGGGGCCAACGTCCTGACTTTC. It encodes CASSQDGQAGANVLTF. The rearrangement links TRBV4-3 to TRBJ2-6; D is uncertain. The V end lost 0 bases, the J end lost 2 bases, and 8 bases lay between the germline ends. Germline CDR1 reads LGHNA; CDR2 reads YSLEER. The CDR3 runs 16 residues.

The DNA of the CDR3 is TGCGCCAAAACGACTATCCCGAGTAGCGAGAGTTTTGACAATGAGCAGTTCTTC. This encodes CAKTTIPSSESFDNEQFF. The chain recombines TRBV10-1 with TRBJ2-1; possible D gene TRBD2, 5 bases. Trimming pared 10 bases from V and 5 bases from J, leaving 30 bases between. The CDR3 spans 18 residues. Germline V lookup: CDR1 WNHNN, CDR2 SYGVQD (reference sequence).

The gene calls are TRBV5-4 and TRBJ2-2, with 9 positions matching TRBD2. CDR1 is SGHNT and CDR2 is YYREEE in the germline V gene (reference sequence). This CDR3 has 14 residues. Trimming took 0 bases from V and 6 from J; bases not matched to a gene: 0. CDR3 in DNA: TGTGCCAGCAGCTTGGGACTAGCGGCCGGGGAGCTGTTTTTT. Translation gives CASSLGLAAGELFF.

The chain has TRBV19 and TRBJ1-2; D is possibly TRBD1 (6 bases). The germline gives CDR1 LNHDA, CDR2 SQIVND (reference sequence). Trimming left V 6 bases short and J 2 bases short, with 19 bases between. The CDR3 spans 16 residues. The DNA for the CDR3 is TGTGCCAGTAGACGGACAGCCAACCTACGGAACTATGGCTACACCTTC. It translates to CASRRTANLRNYGYTF.